This paragraph reports one T cell receptor (beta chain). Treatment specified: 15 to 20 received Ad26.COV2.S at low or high dose, single or two shots; five or six received placebo; per-sample allocation not given. Sampling occurred on day 63 after the first vaccine or placebo injection. An adult of 18-55 years in Boston served as donor. Looked up from germline, CDR1 is MNHEY and CDR2 is SVGEGT. V gave up 6 bases and J gave up 0 bases; unmatched junction bases: 8. The CDR3 is 18 residues long. This record comes from a study of Ad26.COV2.S vaccination and SARS-CoV-2 variants. TCRdb keeps only in-frame clones here, not all; method: immunoSEQ multiplex PCR. The profile shows approximately 500,000 clones, approximately 90% of them singletons.

This chain uses TRBV6-2 or TRBV6-3 with TRBJ2-1; 13 bases line up with TRBD2. Sequenced here: peripheral blood, sampled in a trial of Ad26.COV2.S vaccine versus placebo. This clonotype originated in a person aged 18 to 65 who received the Ad26.COV2.S COVID-19 vaccine or a placebo. This CDR3 reads CASSTTSGGKSSYNEQFF. In DNA form, the CDR3 reads TGTGCCAGCAGCACGACTAGCGGGGGGAAGAGCTCCTACAATGAGCAGTTCTTC.